This TCR beta chain came from a study of blood T cell repertoires in COVID-19. Study context: COVID-19 samples, acute and convalescent, were from the United States, Italy and Spain. The analysed material was cDNA or gDNA that came from T cells, B-cell-depleted T cells, or PBMCs.

V dropped 4 bases and J dropped 2 bases, with 9 bases sitting between them. This CDR3 is 13 amino acids long. Germline-derived CDR1 and CDR2 are KGHSH and LQKENI. Original methodology: Reference gene primers were amplified, and this amplification served to estimate nucleated cell counts. TCRdb's copy holds only in-frame clones and misses some; the assay was immunoSEQ multiplex PCR. The V and J calls and clone size are taken from that table; D and trimming were inferred from the DNA. Of 170,000 or so clones in the sample, 86% were seen once. V is TRBV18 and J is TRBJ2-7; D may be TRBD1 (5 bases). This sequence originates from a man in his fifties or sixties with active or convalescent COVID-19. Sample: peripheral blood. The CDR3 sequence: CASSLGRAYEQYF. The CDR3 DNA sequence: TGTGCCAGCTCACTTGGCAGGGCCTACGAGCAGTACTTC.